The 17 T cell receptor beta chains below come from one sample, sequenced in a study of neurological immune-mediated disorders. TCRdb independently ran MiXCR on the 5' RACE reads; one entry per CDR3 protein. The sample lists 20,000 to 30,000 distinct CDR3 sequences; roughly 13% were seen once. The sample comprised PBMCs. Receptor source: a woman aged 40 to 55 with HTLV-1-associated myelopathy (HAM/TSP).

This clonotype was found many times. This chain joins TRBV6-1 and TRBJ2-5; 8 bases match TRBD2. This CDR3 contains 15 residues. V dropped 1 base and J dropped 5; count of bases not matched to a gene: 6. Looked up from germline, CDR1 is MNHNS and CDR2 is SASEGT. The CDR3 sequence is CASSEGGLAWETQYF. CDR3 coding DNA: TGTGCCAGCAGTGAAGGCGGACTAGCCTGGGAGACCCAGTACTTC.

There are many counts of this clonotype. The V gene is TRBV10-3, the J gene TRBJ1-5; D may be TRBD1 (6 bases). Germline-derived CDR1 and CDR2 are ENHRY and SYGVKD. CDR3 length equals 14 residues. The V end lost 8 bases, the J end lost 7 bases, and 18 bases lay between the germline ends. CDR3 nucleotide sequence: TGTGCCATCGGACGGGGGGCTGAGGGGCAGCCCCAGCATTTT. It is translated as CAIGRGAEGQPQHF.

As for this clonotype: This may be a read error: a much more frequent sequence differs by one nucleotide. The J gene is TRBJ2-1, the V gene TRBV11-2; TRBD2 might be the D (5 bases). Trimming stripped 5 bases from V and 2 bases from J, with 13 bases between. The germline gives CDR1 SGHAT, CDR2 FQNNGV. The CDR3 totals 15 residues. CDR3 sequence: CASSTRRGAYNEQFF. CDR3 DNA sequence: TGTGCCAGCAGCACCCGACGGGGTGCCTACAATGAGCAGTTCTTC.

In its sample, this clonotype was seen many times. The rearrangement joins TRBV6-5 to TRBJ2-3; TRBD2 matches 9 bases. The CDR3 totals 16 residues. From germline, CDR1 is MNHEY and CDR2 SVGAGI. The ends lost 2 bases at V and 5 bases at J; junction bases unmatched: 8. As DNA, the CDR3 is TGTGCCAGCAGTTACGGGACTAGCCTAGTGGAAGATACGCAGTATTTT. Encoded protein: CASSYGTSLVEDTQYF.

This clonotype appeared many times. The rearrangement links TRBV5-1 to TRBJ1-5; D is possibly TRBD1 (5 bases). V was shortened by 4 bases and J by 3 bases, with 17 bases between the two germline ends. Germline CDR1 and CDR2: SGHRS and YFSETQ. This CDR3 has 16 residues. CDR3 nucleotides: TGCGCCAGCAGCGAAATACCGGGACCGAACAATCAGCCCCAGCATTTT. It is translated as CASSEIPGPNNQPQHF.

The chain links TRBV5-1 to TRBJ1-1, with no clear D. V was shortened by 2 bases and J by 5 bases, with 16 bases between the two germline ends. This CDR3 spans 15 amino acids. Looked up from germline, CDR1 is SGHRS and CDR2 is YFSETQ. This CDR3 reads CASSFPDMVGTEAFF. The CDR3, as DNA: TGCGCCAGCAGCTTTCCTGACATGGTAGGAACTGAAGCTTTCTTT. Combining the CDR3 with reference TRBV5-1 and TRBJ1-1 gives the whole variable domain KAGVTQTPRYLIKTRGQQVTLSCSPISGHRSVSWYQQTPGQGLQFLFEYFSETQRNKGNFPGRFSGRQFSNSRSEMNVSTLELGDSALYLCASSFPDMVGTEAFFGQGTRLTVV.

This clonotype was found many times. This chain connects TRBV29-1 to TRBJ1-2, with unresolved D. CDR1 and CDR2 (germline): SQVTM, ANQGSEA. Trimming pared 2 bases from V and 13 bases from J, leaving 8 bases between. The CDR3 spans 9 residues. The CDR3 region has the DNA TGCAGCGTTGAACCTGATTTCACCTTC. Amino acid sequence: CSVEPDFTF.

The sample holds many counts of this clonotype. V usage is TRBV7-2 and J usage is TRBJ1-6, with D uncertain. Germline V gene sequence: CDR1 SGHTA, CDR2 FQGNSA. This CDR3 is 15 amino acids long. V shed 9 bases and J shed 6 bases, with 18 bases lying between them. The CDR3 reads CARQPRGVPNSPLHF. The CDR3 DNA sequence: TGTGCCAGACAGCCTCGCGGGGTACCTAATTCACCCCTCCACTTT.

CDR3 DNA: TGTGCCAGCAGTTACGGGCAGGGAAACACTGAAGCTTTCTTT. Translated, it gives CASSYGQGNTEAFF. The chain is built from TRBV6-6 and TRBJ1-1, with D tentatively TRBD1 (5 bases). V was clipped by 2 bases and J by 2 bases, with 9 bases between them. The CDR3 spans 14 residues. Germline-derived CDR1 and CDR2 are MNHNY and SVGAGI (reference sequence).

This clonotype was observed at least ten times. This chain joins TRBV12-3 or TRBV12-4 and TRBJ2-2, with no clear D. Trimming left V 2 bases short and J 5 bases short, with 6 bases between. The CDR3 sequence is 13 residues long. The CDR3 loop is CASSLRETGELFF. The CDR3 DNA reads TGTGCCAGCAGTTTACGAGAAACCGGGGAGCTGTTTTTT.

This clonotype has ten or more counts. The CDR3 is CASSLLGLDSFQFF. CDR3 DNA sequence: TGCGCCAGCAGCTTGTTGGGGCTAGATAGTTTTCAGTTCTTC. This chain connects TRBV5-1 to TRBJ2-1; TRBD1 is a possible D gene (5 bases). CDR1 is SGHRS and CDR2 is YFSETQ in the germline V gene. This CDR3 comprises 14 residues. The V end lost 1 base, the J end lost 13 bases, and 18 bases lay between the germline ends.

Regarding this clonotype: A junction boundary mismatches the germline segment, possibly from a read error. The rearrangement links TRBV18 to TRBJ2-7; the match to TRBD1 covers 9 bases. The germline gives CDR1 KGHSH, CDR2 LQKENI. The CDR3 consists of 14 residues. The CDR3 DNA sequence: TGTGCCATCTCCCTGTCCGGGACAGGGTACGAGCAGTCCTTC. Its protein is CAISLSGTGYEQSF.

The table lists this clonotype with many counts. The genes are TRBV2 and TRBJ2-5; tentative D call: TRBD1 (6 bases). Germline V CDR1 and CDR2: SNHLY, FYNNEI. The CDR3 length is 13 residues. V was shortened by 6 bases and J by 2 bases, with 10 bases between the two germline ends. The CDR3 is CASRNRVQETQYF. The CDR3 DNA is TGTGCCAGCAGAAACAGGGTTCAAGAGACCCAGTACTTC.

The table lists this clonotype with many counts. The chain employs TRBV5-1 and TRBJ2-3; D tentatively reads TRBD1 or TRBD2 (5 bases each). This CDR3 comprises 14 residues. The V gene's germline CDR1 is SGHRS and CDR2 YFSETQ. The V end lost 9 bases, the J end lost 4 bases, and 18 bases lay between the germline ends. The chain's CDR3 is CATRGGSYSDTQYF. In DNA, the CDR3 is TGCGCCACCCGGGGCGGTAGCTATTCAGATACGCAGTATTTT.

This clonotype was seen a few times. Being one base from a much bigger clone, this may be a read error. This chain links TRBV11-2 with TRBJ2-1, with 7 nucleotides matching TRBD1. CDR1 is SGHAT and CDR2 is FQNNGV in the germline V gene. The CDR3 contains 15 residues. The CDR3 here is CVSSTRQGAYNEQFF. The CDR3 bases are TGTGTCAGCAGCACCCGACAGGGTGCCTACAATGAGCAGTTCTTC.

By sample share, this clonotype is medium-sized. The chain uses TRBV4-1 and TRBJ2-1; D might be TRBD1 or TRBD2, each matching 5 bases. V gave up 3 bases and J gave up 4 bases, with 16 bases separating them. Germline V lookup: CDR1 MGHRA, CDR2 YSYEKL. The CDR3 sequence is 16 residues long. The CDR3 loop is CASSQALRDGYNEQFF. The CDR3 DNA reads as TGCGCCAGCAGCCAGGCACTCCGGGACGGATACAATGAGCAGTTCTTC.

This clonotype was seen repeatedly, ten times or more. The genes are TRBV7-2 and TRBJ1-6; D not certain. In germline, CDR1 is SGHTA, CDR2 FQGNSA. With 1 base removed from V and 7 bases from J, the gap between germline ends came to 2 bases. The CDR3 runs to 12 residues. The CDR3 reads CASSLGNSPLHF. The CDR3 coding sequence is TGTGCCAGCAGCTTAGGGAATTCACCCCTCCACTTT.